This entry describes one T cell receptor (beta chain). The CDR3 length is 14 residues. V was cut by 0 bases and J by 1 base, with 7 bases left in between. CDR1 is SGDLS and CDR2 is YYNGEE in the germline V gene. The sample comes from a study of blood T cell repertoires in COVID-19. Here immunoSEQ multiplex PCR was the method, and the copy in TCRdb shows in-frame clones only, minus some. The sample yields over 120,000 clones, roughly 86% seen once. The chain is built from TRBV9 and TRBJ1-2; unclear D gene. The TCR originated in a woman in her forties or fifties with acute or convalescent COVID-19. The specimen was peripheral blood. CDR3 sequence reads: CASSVGNYNYGYTF. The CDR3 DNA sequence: TGTGCCAGCAGCGTAGGGAACTATAACTATGGCTACACCTTC.